These T cell receptor beta chains were read from a single sample in a study of technical replicates of blood from several donors. Some clones are missing from TCRdb's copy, which holds only in-frame ones; the method was immunoSEQ multiplex PCR. The sample comprises roughly 90,000 clones, 85% to 95% of which are singletons, and roughly 0.25% rests with the top ten. Sequencing was done on a sample of T cells isolated from PBMCs. The receptors come from a human donor in good health. The CDR3 runs from the conserved cysteine through the conserved F or W. D genes are given only for firm matches. Clone size, where shown, is once, few, many, or a class for clones that have expanded.

TRBJ1-3	.	.	TRBV21-1	CASSKVPALVRRGYGNTIYF	TGTGCCAGCAGCAAAGTCCCGGCCCTGGTAAGGCGGGGTTATGGAAACACCATATATTTT
TRBJ2-5	.	TRBD2	TRBV6-1	CASTLARGVQETQYF	TGTGCCAGCACCCTAGCCCGGGGGGTTCAAGAGACCCAGTACTTC
TRBJ2-1	.	TRBD1	TRBV7-9	CASARDRGYNEQFF	TGTGCCAGTGCCCGGGACAGGGGATACAATGAGCAGTTCTTC
TRBJ2-1	.	.	TRBV11-3	CASSLDGGSYNEQFF	TGTGCCAGCAGCTTAGACGGGGGCTCCTACAATGAGCAGTTCTTC
TRBJ1-2	.	.	TRBV11-2	CASSSGTTLFNYGYTF	TGTGCCAGCAGCTCCGGGACAACTTTGTTTAACTATGGCTACACCTTC
TRBJ1-5	.	TRBD1	TRBV7-8	CASSPITGQEYSNQPQHF	TGTGCCAGCAGCCCCATCACGGGACAGGAGTATAGCAATCAGCCCCAGCATTTT
TRBJ2-3	.	.	TRBV6-4	CASSREDADTQYF	TGTGCCAGCAGTAGGGAGGACGCAGATACGCAGTATTTT
TRBJ2-3	.	.	TRBV29-1	CSVGRDLTDTQYF	TGCAGCGTTGGGAGGGATCTCACAGATACGCAGTATTTT
TRBJ2-2	.	.	TRBV18	CASSPLTTGSKNYANTGELFF	TGTGCCAGCTCACCACTGACGACCGGGTCTAAGAATTACGCGAACACCGGGGAGCTGTTTTTT
TRBJ2-1	.	TRBD2	TRBV10-1	CASSESTGGLVTFF	TGCGCCAGCAGTGAGTCGACGGGAGGACTAGTGACGTTCTTC
TRBJ2-2	.	.	TRBV5-6	CASSLRLPRGTGELFF	TGTGCCAGCAGCTTACGGCTTCCACGGGGCACCGGGGAGCTGTTTTTT
TRBJ2-5	once	TRBD2	TRBV5-5	CASSLVEGGLKETQYF	TGTGCCAGCAGCTTGGTCGAGGGAGGGCTAAAAGAGACCCAGTACTTC
TRBJ2-5	.	TRBD2	TRBV7-3	CASSLGTYSGAETQYF	TGTGCCAGCAGCCTCGGAACCTATAGCGGGGCAGAGACCCAGTACTTC
TRBJ1-2	.	TRBD1	TRBV25-1	CASSVPGTGGGYGYTF	TGTGCCAGCAGTGTGCCCGGGACAGGGGGAGGCTATGGCTACACCTTC
TRBJ2-3	.	TRBD2	TRBV28	CASSRGGTSSDTQYF	TGTGCCAGCAGCCGAGGGGGGACTAGCTCAGATACGCAGTATTTT
TRBJ1-1	once	.	TRBV11-3	CASSFQGLGNTEAFF	TGTGCCAGCAGCTTCCAGGGTTTGGGGAACACTGAAGCTTTCTTT
TRBJ2-7	.	.	TRBV5-1	CASSLGGQITGQTYEQYF	TGCGCCAGCAGCTTGGGGGGCCAAATAACAGGTCAGACCTACGAGCAGTACTTC
TRBJ1-4	.	TRBD1	TRBV6-1	CASSEPRTGLFF	TGTGCCAGCAGTGAACCAAGGACAGGGCTGTTTTTT
TRBJ2-7	.	TRBD1	TRBV7-9	CASSVGQGLHEQYF	TGTGCCAGCAGCGTGGGACAGGGACTGCACGAGCAGTACTTC
TRBJ2-1	.	TRBD2	TRBV4-2	CASSRGTSGDNEQFF	TGTGCCAGCAGCCGAGGGACTAGCGGGGACAATGAGCAGTTCTTC
TRBJ2-3	.	TRBD2	TRBV30	CAWSIGGGQDTQYF	TGTGCCTGGAGTATCGGGGGGGGACAAGATACGCAGTATTTT
TRBJ2-5	once	TRBD2	TRBV13	CASSLKPRLAGETQYF	TGTGCCAGCAGCTTAAAACCCCGCCTAGCGGGAGAGACCCAGTACTTC
TRBJ1-1	.	TRBD1	TRBV6-1	CASSWDRNTEAFF	TGTGCCAGCAGTTGGGACAGAAACACTGAAGCTTTCTTT
TRBJ1-2	.	.	TRBV6-5	CASSYSTRANYGYTF	TGTGCCAGCAGTTACTCGACTAGGGCTAACTATGGCTACACCTTC
TRBJ1-1	.	.	TRBV10-3	CAISERGGIEAFF	TGTGCCATCAGTGAAAGGGGGGGAATTGAAGCTTTCTTT
TRBJ2-7	once	.	TRBV12-5	CASGLVLTSSPYEQYF	TGTGCTAGTGGTTTGGTACTTACTAGCAGTCCCTACGAGCAGTACTTC
TRBJ2-7	.	.	TRBV20-1	CSPTSSYEQYF	TGCAGTCCGACTAGCTCCTACGAGCAGTACTTC
TRBJ2-1	.	.	TRBV2	CASSEAQVSPYEQFF	TGTGCCAGCAGTGAAGCGCAGGTTTCCCCTTATGAGCAGTTCTTC
TRBJ2-7	.	TRBD2	TRBV7-6	CASSHGGGTEQYF	TGTGCCAGCAGCCACGGCGGGGGGACCGAGCAGTACTTC
TRBJ2-1	.	.	TRBV4-2	CASSDPRGEQFF	TGTGCCAGCAGCGACCCGCGAGGTGAGCAGTTCTTC
TRBJ1-3	.	.	TRBV9	CASSLGGDSGGGNTIYF	TGTGCCAGCAGCTTGGGGGGGGACTCTGGGGGTGGAAACACCATATATTTT
TRBJ1-1	.	.	TRBV10-2	CASNPRGGSAFF	TGCGCCAGCAACCCACGGGGGGGTAGCGCTTTCTTT
TRBJ2-1	.	.	TRBV14	CASTVSPGVSYNEQFF	TGTGCCAGCACCGTCTCCCCAGGGGTTAGCTACAATGAGCAGTTCTTC
TRBJ1-1	.	.	TRBV5-4	CASSLAGFNTEAFF	TGTGCCAGCAGCTTGGCAGGGTTCAACACTGAAGCTTTCTTT
TRBJ2-7	once	.	TRBV19	CASSIAGESYEQYF	TGTGCCAGTAGTATAGCGGGAGAGTCCTACGAGCAGTACTTC
TRBJ2-7	.	.	TRBV27	CASSRLGPHEQYF	TGTGCCAGCAGTCGATTGGGCCCCCACGAGCAGTACTTC
TRBJ2-4	once	.	TRBV18	CASSPATGENIQYF	TGTGCCAGCTCACCTGCGACAGGCGAAAACATTCAGTACTTC
TRBJ1-4	.	.	TRBV7-9	CASSFDIPEKLFF	TGTGCCAGCAGCTTTGACATACCTGAAAAACTGTTTTTT
TRBJ1-4	once	.	TRBV28	CASRLEKLFF	TGTGCCAGCCGACTTGAAAAACTGTTTTTT
TRBJ2-7	.	TRBD2	TRBV11-2	CASSPTSGGSEQYF	TGTGCCAGCAGCCCGACTAGCGGGGGTAGCGAGCAGTACTTC
TRBJ2-1	.	.	TRBV5-5	CASSFNRYNEQFF	TGTGCCAGCAGCTTTAACAGATACAATGAGCAGTTCTTC
TRBJ1-1	.	.	TRBV28	CASSPQGIEAFF	TGTGCCAGCAGTCCGCAGGGGATTGAAGCTTTCTTT
TRBJ2-2	.	TRBD2	TRBV30	CAWSGLAGGRMTGELFF	TGTGCCTGGAGTGGACTAGCGGGGGGGCGTATGACCGGGGAGCTGTTTTTT
TRBJ1-1	.	.	TRBV7-9	CASSLGTVNTEAFF	TGTGCCAGCAGCTTAGGGACAGTGAACACTGAAGCTTTCTTT
TRBJ1-3	.	.	TRBV4-1	CASSQGLTDTIYF	TGCGCCAGCAGCCAAGGCTTAACGGACACCATATATTTT